The T cell receptor (beta chain) described here comes from a study of cytomegalovirus exposure and HLA in healthy donors. Points from the study as a whole: Analysis performed later showed TCR beta chains linked to HLA being more clonally expanded than equally common others.

Amplification used 60 Vbeta primers and 13 Jbeta primers. This table comes from immunoSEQ multiplex PCR, and its TCRdb copy is limited to in-frame clones, with some not included. The table includes 200,000 or so clones, approximately 81% detected once. In germline, CDR1 is SGDLS, CDR2 YYNGEE. The CDR3 is made up of 16 amino acids. Trimming cost V 0 bases and J 3 bases; bases outside gene matches: 8. About this clone itself: Its target is unknown.

The sequenced sample consisted of PBMCs. The TCR originated in a human donor in good health. This rearrangement joins TRBV9 to TRBJ2-7, with 8 bases fitting TRBD2. The CDR3 spells CASSVGGVAGIYEQYF. CDR3 coding DNA: TGTGCCAGCAGCGTAGGGGGGGTAGCGGGAATCTACGAGCAGTACTTC.